Following are 25 T cell receptor beta chains from one sample sequenced in a study of T cell responses to AZD1222 COVID-19 vaccine. Sequencing was performed with immunoSEQ multiplex PCR; in TCRdb, only in-frame clones are kept and a portion is missing. The sample records 130,000 or so clones, 85% to 90% being singletons. The sample was peripheral blood, taken on day 0 of AZD1222 vaccination. The receptors were gathered from an adult in good health.

The V call is TRBV9, the J call TRBJ2-3; 8 bases match TRBD1. The ends lost 0 bases at V and 0 bases at J; junction bases unmatched: 3. CDR1 and CDR2 (germline): SGDLS, YYNGEE. The CDR3 runs to 16 residues. CDR3 nucleotides: TGTGCCAGCAGCGTAGGGGGACAGGCTAGCACAGATACGCAGTATTTT. Translated: CASSVGGQASTDTQYF.

This clone showed up just once. The rearrangement uses TRBV11-1 and TRBJ2-1, with TRBD2 as a possible D gene (5 bases). Trimming stripped 5 bases from V and 9 bases from J, with 14 bases between. The CDR3 consists of 13 residues. The germline V gene has CDR1 SGHAT and CDR2 FQDESV (reference sequence). Here the CDR3 DNA reads TGTGCCAGCAGCCCAGCTAGCCGGGGTGAGCAGTTCTTC. It yields the protein CASSPASRGEQFF. Drawing the rest from reference TRBV11-1 and TRBJ2-1, the complete variable domain is EAEVAQSPRYKITEKSQAVAFWCDPISGHATLYWYRQILGQGPELLVQFQDESVVDDSQLPKDRFSAERLKGVDSTLKIQPAELGDSAMYLCASSPASRGEQFFGPGTRLTVL.

This clone turned up a few times. This chain uses TRBV7-9 with TRBJ2-3; D might be TRBD2 (6 bases). This CDR3 comprises 16 residues. Germline loops: CDR1 SEHNR, CDR2 FQNEAQ (reference sequence). V gave up 4 bases and J gave up 2 bases, with 16 bases separating them. In DNA form, the CDR3 reads TGTGCCAGCAGCTCCCTAGCGTGGGGGTTCACAGATACGCAGTATTTT. As protein: CASSSLAWGFTDTQYF.

The chain has TRBV27 and TRBJ1-2, with D possibly TRBD1 on 6 matching bases. Trimming cost V 0 bases and J 5 bases, with 10 bases left between them. The CDR3 contains 14 residues. Per the germline V gene, CDR1 is MNHEY and CDR2 is SMNVEV (reference sequence). The CDR3 DNA is TGTGCCAGCAGTTTATCGACAGGACAGTATGGCTACACCTTC. Translating gives CASSLSTGQYGYTF.

The sample holds one count of this clone. CDR3 DNA: TGCGCCAGCAGCTTGGGGGTAGCGGGAGCGGGTGAGCAGTACTTC. Amino acids: CASSLGVAGAGEQYF. This chain uses TRBV5-1 with TRBJ2-7; TRBD2 aligns across 9 bases. Germline trimming cut 0 bases from V and 7 bases from J; bases unmatched to any gene: 8. The CDR3 covers 15 residues. The V gene's germline CDR1 is SGHRS and CDR2 YFSETQ. Complete variable domain (other parts from reference TRBV5-1 and TRBJ2-7): KAGVTQTPRYLIKTRGQQVTLSCSPISGHRSVSWYQQTPGQGLQFLFEYFSETQRNKGNFPGRFSGRQFSNSRSEMNVSTLELGDSALYLCASSLGVAGAGEQYFGPGTRLTVT.

V gene TRBV24-1 combines with J gene TRBJ1-2; D is unclear. Deletions cut 6 bases from V and 3 bases from J, with 16 bases between. The CDR3 is 15 amino acids. Per germline, CDR1 KGHDR and CDR2 SFDVKD. CDR3 in amino acids: CATSQSGNQDYGYTF. As DNA, the CDR3 is TGTGCCACCAGTCAATCGGGAAATCAGGACTATGGCTACACCTTC.

This rearrangement joins TRBV25-1 to TRBJ2-7; D remains unclear. The CDR3 runs 13 residues. V was pared by 4 bases and J by 3 bases, with 10 bases between. Looked up from germline, CDR1 is MGHDK and CDR2 is SYGVNS. The CDR3 sequence: CASSAGLIYEQYF. The CDR3 region has the DNA TGTGCCAGCAGTGCCGGATTAATCTACGAGCAGTACTTC.

The V and J genes are TRBV3-1 (or the pseudogene TRBV3-2) and TRBJ2-7; a possible D gene is TRBD1 (5 bases). CDR1 is LGHDT and CDR2 is YNNKEL in the germline V gene (reference sequence). This CDR3 spans 14 amino acids. V was cut by 4 bases and J by 2 bases, with 12 bases left in between. The CDR3 reads CASSPTGEAYEQYF. As DNA, the CDR3 is TGTGCCAGCAGCCCAACAGGTGAGGCCTACGAGCAGTACTTC.

The V call is TRBV5-1, the J call TRBJ2-1; maybe TRBD2 (6 bases). Trimming took 1 base from V and 0 from J, leaving 14 bases between them. The CDR3 is 17 residues long. Germline values: CDR1 SGHRS, CDR2 YFSETQ. DNA of the CDR3: TGCGCCAGCAGCTTGAATATAGCGGAAGACTCCTACAATGAGCAGTTCTTC. Protein sequence: CASSLNIAEDSYNEQFF.

J is TRBJ1-5 and V is TRBV3-1 (or the pseudogene TRBV3-2); D uncertain. Germline CDR1 reads LGHDT; CDR2 reads YNNKEL (reference sequence). The CDR3 sequence is 15 residues long. V was shortened by 2 bases and J by 2 bases, with 10 bases between the two germline ends. The CDR3 bases are TGTGCCAGCAGCCAAACCCTGGCTGGCAATCAGCCCCAGCATTTT. Translating gives CASSQTLAGNQPQHF.

This clone was recorded a few times. The rearrangement joins TRBV18 to TRBJ1-2; no clear D. Trimming stripped 0 bases from V and 4 bases from J, with 12 bases between. The germline V gene has CDR1 KGHSH and CDR2 LQKENI. This CDR3 contains 15 residues. The CDR3 reads CASSPPNREFYGYTF. The CDR3 region has the DNA TGTGCCAGCTCACCACCAAACCGCGAATTCTATGGCTACACCTTC.

This clone was counted between two and nine times. This chain uses TRBV7-6 with TRBJ2-2; TRBD1 aligns across 8 bases. Germline CDR1 SGHVS, CDR2 FNYEAQ. The CDR3 loop spans 15 amino acids. J was trimmed by 5 bases and V by 1 base; bases with no gene match: 3. The CDR3 coding sequence is TGTGCCAGCAGCTTAGGACAGGGGCTAACCGGGGAGCTGTTTTTT. Translation: CASSLGQGLTGELFF.

The gene calls are TRBV18 and TRBJ2-6; D uncertain. Per germline, CDR1 KGHSH and CDR2 LQKENI. The ends were cut back, 3 bases at V and 0 bases at J, with 6 bases in the middle. The CDR3 extends over 15 amino acids. CDR3 bases: TGTGCCAGCTCACCTACACACTCTGGGGCCAACGTCCTGACTTTC. As protein: CASSPTHSGANVLTF.

This clone turned up a few times. The gene calls are TRBV5-1 and TRBJ1-2; D perhaps matches TRBD1 (5 bases). The CDR3 has 14 residues. The V end lost 0 bases, the J end lost 4 bases, and 10 bases lay between the germline ends. Germline V gene data show CDR1 as SGHRS and CDR2 as YFSETQ. CDR3 residues: CASSLVQGIYGYTF. CDR3 nucleotide sequence: TGCGCCAGCAGCTTGGTTCAGGGAATCTATGGCTACACCTTC.

The V and J genes are TRBV6-2 or TRBV6-3 and TRBJ2-7; a possible D gene is TRBD2 (6 bases). V was cut by 2 bases and J by 5 bases, with 22 bases left in between. This CDR3 spans 17 amino acids. Germline lookup yields CDR1 MNHEY and CDR2 SVGEGT. The DNA of the CDR3 is TGTGCCAGCAGTTACGGAGCGGGTCAGGCCCCTGACGACGAGCAGTACTTC. This encodes CASSYGAGQAPDDEQYF.

This clone is a singleton in its sample. The rearrangement uses TRBV5-1 and TRBJ1-1; 7 bases line up with TRBD1. The CDR3 totals 15 residues. Germline loops: CDR1 SGHRS, CDR2 YFSETQ. With V trimmed by 4 bases and J by 4 bases, 10 bases remained unmatched. The CDR3 region has the DNA TGCGCCAGCAGCCCGGGATCCACAGGGGTCACTGAAGCTTTCTTT. This codes for CASSPGSTGVTEAFF.

The chain combines TRBV7-4 with TRBJ2-3; TRBD2 matches 14 bases. The CDR3 is 17 amino acids. Trimming at V came to 3 bases and at J to 5 bases, leaving 7 bases not matched to a gene. Per the germline V gene, CDR1 is SGHVT and CDR2 is SQSDAQ. The CDR3 spells CASSFGTSGRRGDTQYF. Here the CDR3 DNA reads TGTGCCAGCAGCTTCGGGACTAGCGGGAGACGAGGAGATACGCAGTATTTT. The full variable domain, completed using reference TRBV7-4 and TRBJ2-3, is GAGVSQSPRYKVAKRGRDVALRCDSISGHVTLYWYRQTLGQGSEVLTYSQSDAQRDKSGRPSGRFSAERPERSVSTLKIQRTEQGDSAVYLCASSFGTSGRRGDTQYFGPGTRLTVL.

The chain has TRBV9 and TRBJ2-7, with D unresolved. Germline CDR1 SGDLS, CDR2 YYNGEE. V lost 0 bases to trimming and J lost 5 bases, with 12 bases between them. The CDR3 sequence is 14 residues long. DNA for the CDR3: TGTGCCAGCAGCGTAGGTGGGGTCTTGAACGAGCAGTACTTC. This codes for CASSVGGVLNEQYF.

In the case of this clone: The same CDR3 arises from other DNA sequences in this sample as well. The chain couples TRBV29-1 to TRBJ2-3; no clear D. Germline assignment: CDR1 SQVTM and CDR2 ANQGSEA. The CDR3 consists of 11 residues. Trimming cost V 3 bases and J 2 bases, with 3 bases left between them. CDR3 region: CSVEDTDTQYF. The CDR3, as DNA: TGCAGCGTTGAGGACACAGATACGCAGTATTTT.

The V call is TRBV7-3, the J call TRBJ2-7, with D possibly called TRBD1 or TRBD2 (5 bases each). The CDR3 sequence is 14 residues long. Germline V gene data show CDR1 as SGHTA and CDR2 as FQGTGA. V was clipped by 3 bases and J by 3 bases, with 12 bases between them. The CDR3: CASSFYPGLYEQYF. The CDR3 DNA reads as TGTGCCAGCAGCTTTTATCCGGGGCTCTACGAGCAGTACTTC.

The chain combines TRBV7-6 with TRBJ2-1; 7 positions match TRBD2. Germline lookup yields CDR1 SGHVS and CDR2 FNYEAQ. The V and J ends lost 5 bases and 5 bases, in that order; junction bases with no gene match: 9. The length of the CDR3 is 15 residues. CDR3 bases: TGTGCCAGCAGCCCTCGGGCGGGGGAGAACAATGAGCAGTTCTTC. This sequence encodes CASSPRAGENNEQFF.

This chain connects TRBV28 to TRBJ2-7; no reliable D call. In germline, CDR1 is MDHEN, CDR2 SYDVKM. The CDR3 length is 12 residues. V was trimmed by 2 bases and J by 2 bases, leaving 4 bases between them. The CDR3 here is CASSLTPYEQYF. The CDR3 nucleotides are TGTGCCAGCAGTTTAACCCCCTACGAGCAGTACTTC.

The V call is TRBV7-6, the J call TRBJ2-7, with a weak D call TRBD1 (5 bases). CDR3 length: 13 residues. Germline V gene sequence: CDR1 SGHVS, CDR2 FNYEAQ. V lost 1 base and J lost 3, with 7 bases in between. The CDR3 DNA is TGTGCCAGCAGCTTAGATCAGGGCTACGAGCAGTACTTC. This sequence encodes CASSLDQGYEQYF.

The chain joins TRBV5-1 to TRBJ1-2; D might be TRBD1 (5 bases). The CDR3 covers 16 residues. V lost 1 base and J 4 bases, leaving 17 bases between the germline ends. Germline CDR1 and CDR2: SGHRS and YFSETQ. The CDR3 loop reads CASSLIPGQYSYGYTF. Here the CDR3 DNA reads TGCGCCAGCAGCTTGATTCCGGGGCAGTACTCCTATGGCTACACCTTC.

The rearrangement joins TRBV7-9 to TRBJ1-1; unclear D gene. Per germline, CDR1 SEHNR and CDR2 FQNEAQ (reference sequence). V was trimmed by 5 bases and J by 1 base, leaving 14 bases between them. CDR3 length equals 15 residues. DNA for the CDR3: TGTGCCAGCAGCGTTGGGGTTGGGGAGAACACTGAAGCTTTCTTT. Translating gives CASSVGVGENTEAFF.